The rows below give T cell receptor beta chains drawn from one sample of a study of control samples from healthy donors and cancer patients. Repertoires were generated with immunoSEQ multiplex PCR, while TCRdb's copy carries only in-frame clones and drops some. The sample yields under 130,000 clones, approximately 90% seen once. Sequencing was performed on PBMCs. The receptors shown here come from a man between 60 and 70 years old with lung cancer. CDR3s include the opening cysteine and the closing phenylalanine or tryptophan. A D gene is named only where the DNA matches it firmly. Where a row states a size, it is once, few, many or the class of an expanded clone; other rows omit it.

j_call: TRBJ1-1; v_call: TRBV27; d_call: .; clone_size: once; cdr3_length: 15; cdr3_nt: TGTGCCAGCAGTTTATCCGCCACAGGGAACACTGAAGCTTTCTTT; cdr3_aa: CASSLSATGNTEAFF
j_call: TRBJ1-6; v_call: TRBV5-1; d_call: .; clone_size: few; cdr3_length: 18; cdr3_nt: TGCGCCAGCAGCTTGTTAATTGCGGAAGAGGCATACAATTCACCCCTCCACTTT; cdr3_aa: CASSLLIAEEAYNSPLHF
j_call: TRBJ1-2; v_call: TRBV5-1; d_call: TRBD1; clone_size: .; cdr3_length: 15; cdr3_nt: TGCGCCAGCAGCTTGGCCTTGGGACAGGGATATGGCTACACCTTC; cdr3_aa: CASSLALGQGYGYTF
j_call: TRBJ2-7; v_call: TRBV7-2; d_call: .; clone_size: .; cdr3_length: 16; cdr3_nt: TGTGCCAGCAGCTTCGTCGGTGTGGCGGGGTACTACGAGCAGTACTTC; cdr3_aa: CASSFVGVAGYYEQYF
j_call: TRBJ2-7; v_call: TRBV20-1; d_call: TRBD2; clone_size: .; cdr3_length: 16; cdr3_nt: TGCAGTGCTAGTAGAGCGGGGGGGTCCCTCGGGTACGAGCAGTACTTC; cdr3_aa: CSASRAGGSLGYEQYF
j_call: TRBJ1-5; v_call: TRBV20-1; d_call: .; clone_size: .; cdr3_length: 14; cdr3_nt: TGCAGTGCGAGTCGGGGCACTCCAGTCCAGCCCCAGCATTTT; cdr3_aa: CSASRGTPVQPQHF
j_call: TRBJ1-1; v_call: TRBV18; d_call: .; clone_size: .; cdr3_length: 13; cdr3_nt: TGTGCCAGCTCACCACCGAGGGGGACTGAAGCTTTCTTT; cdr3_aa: CASSPPRGTEAFF
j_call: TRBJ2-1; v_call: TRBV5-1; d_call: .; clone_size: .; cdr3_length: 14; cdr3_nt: TGCGCCAGCAGCCATGGAGTCCAAGGAGGTGAGCAGTTCTTC; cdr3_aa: CASSHGVQGGEQFF
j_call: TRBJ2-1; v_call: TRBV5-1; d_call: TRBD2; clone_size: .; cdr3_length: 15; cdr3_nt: TGCGCCAGCAGCTTGGGCGGGAGCTCCTACAATGAGCAGTTCTTC; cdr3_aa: CASSLGGSSYNEQFF
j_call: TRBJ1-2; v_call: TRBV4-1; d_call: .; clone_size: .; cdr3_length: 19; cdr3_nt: TGCGCCAGCAGCCAAGATGAGGGATACGGCGATATATTTAACTATGGCTACACCTTC; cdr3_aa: CASSQDEGYGDIFNYGYTF
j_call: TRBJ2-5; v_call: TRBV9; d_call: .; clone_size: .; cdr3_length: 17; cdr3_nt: TGTGCCAGCAGCGTTGGGGCCGGGCAGGGAAGTAGAGAGACCCAGTACTTC; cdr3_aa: CASSVGAGQGSRETQYF
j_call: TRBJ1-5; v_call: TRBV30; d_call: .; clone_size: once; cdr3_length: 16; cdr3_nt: TGTGCCTGGAGTCCTAAACAGGGACCTAGCAATCAGCCCCAGCATTTT; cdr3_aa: CAWSPKQGPSNQPQHF
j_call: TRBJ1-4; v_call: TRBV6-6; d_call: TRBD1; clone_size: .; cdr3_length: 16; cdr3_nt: TGTGCCAGCAGGAGAACAGGGGCGACAACTAATGAAAAACTGTTTTTT; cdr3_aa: CASRRTGATTNEKLFF
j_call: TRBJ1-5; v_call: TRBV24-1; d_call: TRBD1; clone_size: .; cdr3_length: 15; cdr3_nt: TGTGCCACCAGCCCCGGGACAGGGGGCATGGAGCCCCAGCATTTT; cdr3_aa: CATSPGTGGMEPQHF
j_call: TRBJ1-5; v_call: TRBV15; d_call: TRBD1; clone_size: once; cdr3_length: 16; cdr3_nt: TGTGCCACCAGCACGGACAGGGTCAATAGCAATCAGCCCCAGCATTTT; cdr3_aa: CATSTDRVNSNQPQHF
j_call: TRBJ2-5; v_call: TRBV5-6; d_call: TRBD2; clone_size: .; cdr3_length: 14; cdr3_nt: TGTGCCAGCAGCTACGGGACTAGCGATGAGACCCAGTACTTC; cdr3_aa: CASSYGTSDETQYF